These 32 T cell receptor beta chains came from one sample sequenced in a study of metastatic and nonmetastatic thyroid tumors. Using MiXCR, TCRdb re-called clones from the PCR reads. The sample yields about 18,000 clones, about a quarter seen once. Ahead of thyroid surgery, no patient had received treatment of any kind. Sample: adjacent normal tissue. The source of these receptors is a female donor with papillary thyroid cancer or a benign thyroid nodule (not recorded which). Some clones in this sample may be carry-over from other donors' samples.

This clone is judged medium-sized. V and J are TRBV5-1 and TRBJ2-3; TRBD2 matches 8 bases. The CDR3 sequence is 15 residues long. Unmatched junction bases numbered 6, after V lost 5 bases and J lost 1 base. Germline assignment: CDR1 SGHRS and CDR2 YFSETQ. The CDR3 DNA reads TGCGCCAGCAGACTAGCGGTTCTACGCACAGATACGCAGTATTTT. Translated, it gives CASRLAVLRTDTQYF. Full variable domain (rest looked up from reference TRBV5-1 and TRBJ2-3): KAGVTQTPRYLIKTRGQQVTLSCSPISGHRSVSWYQQTPGQGLQFLFEYFSETQRNKGNFPGRFSGRQFSNSRSEMNVSTLELGDSALYLCASRLAVLRTDTQYFGPGTRLTVL.

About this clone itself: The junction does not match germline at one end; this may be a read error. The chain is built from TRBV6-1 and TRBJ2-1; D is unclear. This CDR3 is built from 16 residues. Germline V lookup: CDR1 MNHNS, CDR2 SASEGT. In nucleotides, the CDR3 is TGTGCCAGCAGTGAATGGGGTAGAGTGAGGTCGAATGATCAGTTCTTC. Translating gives CASSEWGRVRSNDQFF.

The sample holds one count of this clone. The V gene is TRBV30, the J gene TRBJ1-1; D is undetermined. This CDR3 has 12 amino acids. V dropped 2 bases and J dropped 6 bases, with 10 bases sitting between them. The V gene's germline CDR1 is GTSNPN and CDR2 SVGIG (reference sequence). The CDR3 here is CAWSPPVAEAFF. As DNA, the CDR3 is TGTGCCTGGAGTCCCCCGGTCGCTGAAGCTTTCTTT.

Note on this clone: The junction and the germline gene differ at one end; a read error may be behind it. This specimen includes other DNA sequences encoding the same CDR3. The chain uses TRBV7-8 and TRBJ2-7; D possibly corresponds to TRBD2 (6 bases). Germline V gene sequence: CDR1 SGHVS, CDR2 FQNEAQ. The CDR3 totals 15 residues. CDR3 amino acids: CASSPQSGVPYEQYF. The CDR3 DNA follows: TGTGCCAGCAGCCCCCAGTCGGGGGTCCCCTACGAGCAATACTTC.

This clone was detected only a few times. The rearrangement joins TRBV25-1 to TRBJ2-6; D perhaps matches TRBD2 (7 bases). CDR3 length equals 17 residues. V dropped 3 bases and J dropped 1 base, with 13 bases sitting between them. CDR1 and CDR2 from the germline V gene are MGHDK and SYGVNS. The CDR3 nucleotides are TGTGCCAGCAGTGATCGAAGGGGGGGATCTGGGGCCAACGTCCTGACTTTC. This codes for CASSDRRGGSGANVLTF.

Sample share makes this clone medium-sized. CDR3 protein: CASSPGGGQETQYF. The DNA for the CDR3 is TGTGCCAGCAGCCCCGGGGGGGGACAAGAGACCCAGTACTTC. The chain has TRBV7-3 and TRBJ2-5, with 8 bases aligning to TRBD2. The germline gives CDR1 SGHTA, CDR2 FQGTGA. The CDR3 is 14 residues long. After removal of 5 bases from V and 2 bases from J, the junction contained 4 bases not matched to a gene.

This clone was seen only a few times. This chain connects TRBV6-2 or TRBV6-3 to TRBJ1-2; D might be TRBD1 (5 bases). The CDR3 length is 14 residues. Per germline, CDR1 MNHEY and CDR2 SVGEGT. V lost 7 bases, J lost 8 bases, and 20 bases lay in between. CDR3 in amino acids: CASTQMERGGGYTF. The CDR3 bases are TGTGCCAGCACCCAAATGGAGAGGGGCGGCGGCTACACCTTC.

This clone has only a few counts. DNA of the CDR3: TGTGCCAGCAGCCTGACACTCCCGGATACGCAGTATTTT. Translating gives CASSLTLPDTQYF. V is TRBV6-4 and J is TRBJ2-3; no firm D call. V lost 6 bases and J lost 6, with 13 bases in between. Per germline, CDR1 MRHNA and CDR2 SNTAGT. The CDR3 spans 13 residues.

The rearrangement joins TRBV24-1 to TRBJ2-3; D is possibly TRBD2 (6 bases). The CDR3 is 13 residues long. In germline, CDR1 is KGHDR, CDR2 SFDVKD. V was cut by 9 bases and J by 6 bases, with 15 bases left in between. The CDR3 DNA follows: TGTGCCACCGGGCGGGGTACGGGGGATACGCAGTATTTT. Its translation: CATGRGTGDTQYF.

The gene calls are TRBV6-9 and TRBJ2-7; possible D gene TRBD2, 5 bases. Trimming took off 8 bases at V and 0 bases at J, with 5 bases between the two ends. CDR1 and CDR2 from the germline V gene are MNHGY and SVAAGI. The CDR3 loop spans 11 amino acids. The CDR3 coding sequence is TGTGCCAGCCGGGGCTCCTACGAGCAGTACTTC. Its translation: CASRGSYEQYF.

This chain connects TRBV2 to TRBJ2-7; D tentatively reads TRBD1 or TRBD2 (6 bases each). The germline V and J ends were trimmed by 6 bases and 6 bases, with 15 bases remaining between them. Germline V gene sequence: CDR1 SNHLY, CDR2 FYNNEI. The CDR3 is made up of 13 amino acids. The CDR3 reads CASRSGGGGEQYF. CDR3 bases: TGTGCCAGCAGATCCGGAGGGGGTGGCGAGCAGTACTTC.

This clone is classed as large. Written as DNA, the CDR3 is TGCAGTGCGGACGGGGGATGGGTCTATGGCTACACCTTC. It is translated as CSADGGWVYGYTF. The V gene is TRBV20-1, the J gene TRBJ1-2; a possible D gene is TRBD1 (5 bases). This CDR3 region has 13 residues. Germline CDR1 DFQATT, CDR2 SNEGSKA (reference sequence). The ends were cut back, 6 bases at V and 4 bases at J, with 15 bases in the middle.

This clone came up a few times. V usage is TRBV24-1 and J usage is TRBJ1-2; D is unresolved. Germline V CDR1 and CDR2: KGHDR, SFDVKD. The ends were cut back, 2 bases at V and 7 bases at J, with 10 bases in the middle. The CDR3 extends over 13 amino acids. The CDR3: CATSDSGGPGYTF. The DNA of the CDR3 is TGTGCCACCAGTGATTCTGGAGGGCCTGGCTACACCTTC.

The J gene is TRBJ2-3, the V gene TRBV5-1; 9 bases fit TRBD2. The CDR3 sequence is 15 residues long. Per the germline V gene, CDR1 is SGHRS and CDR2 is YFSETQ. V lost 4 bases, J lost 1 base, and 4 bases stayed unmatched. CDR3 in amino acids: CASSPSGEGTDTQYF. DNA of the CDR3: TGCGCCAGCAGCCCTAGCGGGGAGGGCACAGATACGCAGTATTTT.

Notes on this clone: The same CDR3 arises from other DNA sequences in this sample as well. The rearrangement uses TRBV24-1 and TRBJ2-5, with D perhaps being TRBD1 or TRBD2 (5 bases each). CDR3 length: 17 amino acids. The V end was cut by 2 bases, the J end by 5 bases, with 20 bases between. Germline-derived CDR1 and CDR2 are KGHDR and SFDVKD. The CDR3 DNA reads TGTGCCACCAGTGATTCCGCCCAGGGAGTATACAGGGAGACCCAGTACTTC. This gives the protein CATSDSAQGVYRETQYF.

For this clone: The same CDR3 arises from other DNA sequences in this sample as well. The CDR3 reads CASRVQGMGNYGYTF. In DNA, the CDR3 is TGTGCCAGCAGGGTGCAGGGGATGGGGAACTATGGCTACACCTTC. V is TRBV6-1 and J is TRBJ1-2; possible D gene TRBD1, 6 bases. Deletions cut 6 bases from V and 2 bases from J, with 16 bases between. This CDR3 region has 15 residues. In germline, CDR1 is MNHNS, CDR2 SASEGT.

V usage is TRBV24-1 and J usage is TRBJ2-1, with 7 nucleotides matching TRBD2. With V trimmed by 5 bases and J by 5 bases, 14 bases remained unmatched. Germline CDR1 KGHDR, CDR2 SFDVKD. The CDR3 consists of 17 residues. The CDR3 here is CATSGGIGRGGDNEQFF. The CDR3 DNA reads TGTGCCACCAGTGGGGGAATTGGGCGGGGAGGGGACAATGAGCAGTTCTTC.

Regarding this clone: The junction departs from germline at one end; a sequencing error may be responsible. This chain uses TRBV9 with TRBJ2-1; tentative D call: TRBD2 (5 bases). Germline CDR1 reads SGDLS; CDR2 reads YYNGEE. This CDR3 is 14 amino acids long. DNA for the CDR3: TGTGCCAGCAGTGTAGAATCTCCGGGGAATGAGCAGTTCTTC. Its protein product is CASSVESPGNEQFF.

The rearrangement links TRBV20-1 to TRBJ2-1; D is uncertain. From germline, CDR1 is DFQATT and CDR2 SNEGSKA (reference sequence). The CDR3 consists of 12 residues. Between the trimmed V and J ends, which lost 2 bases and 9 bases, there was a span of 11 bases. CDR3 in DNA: TGCAGTGCTAGAAGCTGGAGAGGTGAGCAGTTCTTC. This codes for CSARSWRGEQFF.

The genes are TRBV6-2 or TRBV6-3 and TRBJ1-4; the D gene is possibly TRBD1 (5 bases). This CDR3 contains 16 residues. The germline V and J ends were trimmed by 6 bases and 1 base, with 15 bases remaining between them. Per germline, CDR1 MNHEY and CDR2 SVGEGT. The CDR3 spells CASRTGFDRTNEKLFF. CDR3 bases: TGTGCCAGCAGAACTGGATTTGACAGAACTAATGAAAAACTGTTTTTT.

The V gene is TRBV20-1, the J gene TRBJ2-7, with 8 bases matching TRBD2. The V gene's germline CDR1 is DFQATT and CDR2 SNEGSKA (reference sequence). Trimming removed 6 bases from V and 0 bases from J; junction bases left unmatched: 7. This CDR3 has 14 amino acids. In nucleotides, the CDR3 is TGCAGTGCCGCCCGGACTAGCCTCTCCTACGAGCAGTACTTC. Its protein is CSAARTSLSYEQYF.

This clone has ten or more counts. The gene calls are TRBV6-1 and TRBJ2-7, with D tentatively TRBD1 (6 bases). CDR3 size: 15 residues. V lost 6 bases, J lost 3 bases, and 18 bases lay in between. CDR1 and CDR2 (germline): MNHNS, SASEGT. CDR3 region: CASSRTASLGYEQYF. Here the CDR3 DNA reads TGTGCCAGCAGCCGGACAGCGAGTTTAGGCTACGAGCAGTACTTC.

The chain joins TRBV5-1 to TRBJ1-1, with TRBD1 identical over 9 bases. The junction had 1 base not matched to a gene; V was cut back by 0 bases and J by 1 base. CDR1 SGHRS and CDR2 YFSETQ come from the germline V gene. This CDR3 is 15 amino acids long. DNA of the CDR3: TGCGCCAGCAGCTTGGGGGGACAGGGGAACACTGAAGCTTTCTTT. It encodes CASSLGGQGNTEAFF.

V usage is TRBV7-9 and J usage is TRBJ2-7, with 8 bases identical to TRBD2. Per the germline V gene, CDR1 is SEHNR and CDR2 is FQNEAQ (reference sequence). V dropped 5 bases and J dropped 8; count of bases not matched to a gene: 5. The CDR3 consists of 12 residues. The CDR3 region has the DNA TGTGCCAGCAGCCCTGCGGGGGGCCAGCAGTACTTC. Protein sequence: CASSPAGGQQYF.

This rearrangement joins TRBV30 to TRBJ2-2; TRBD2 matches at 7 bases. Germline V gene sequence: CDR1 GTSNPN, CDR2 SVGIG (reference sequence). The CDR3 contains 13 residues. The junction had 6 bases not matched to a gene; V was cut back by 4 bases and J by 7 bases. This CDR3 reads CAWTVGRDGELFF. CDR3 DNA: TGTGCCTGGACGGTGGGGAGGGACGGGGAGCTGTTTTTT.

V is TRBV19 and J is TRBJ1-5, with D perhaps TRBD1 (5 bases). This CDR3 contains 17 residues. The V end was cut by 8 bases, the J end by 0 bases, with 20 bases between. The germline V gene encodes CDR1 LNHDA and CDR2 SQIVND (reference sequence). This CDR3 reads CASQTAHRPYSNQPQHF. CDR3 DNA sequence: TGTGCCAGTCAGACGGCCCACAGGCCCTATAGCAATCAGCCCCAGCATTTT.

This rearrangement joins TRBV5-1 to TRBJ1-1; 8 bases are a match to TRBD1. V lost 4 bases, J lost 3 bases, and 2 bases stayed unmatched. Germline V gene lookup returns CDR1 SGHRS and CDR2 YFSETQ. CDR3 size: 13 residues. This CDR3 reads CASSETGDTEAFF. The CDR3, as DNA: TGCGCCAGCAGCGAGACAGGGGACACTGAAGCTTTCTTT.

The CDR3 bases are TGCAGTGCCATCATAGCGGGAGGGCGGAGTGAGCAGTACTTC. Amino acid sequence: CSAIIAGGRSEQYF. The chain uses TRBV20-1 and TRBJ2-7, with 11 positions matching TRBD2. CDR3 size: 14 residues. Germline V lookup: CDR1 DFQATT, CDR2 SNEGSKA (reference sequence). The V and J ends lost 6 bases and 7 bases, in that order; junction bases with no gene match: 11.

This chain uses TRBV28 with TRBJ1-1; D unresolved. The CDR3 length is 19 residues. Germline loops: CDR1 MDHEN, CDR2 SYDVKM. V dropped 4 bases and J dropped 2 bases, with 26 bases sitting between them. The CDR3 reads CASSSLLRVRLEINTEAFF. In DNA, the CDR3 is TGTGCCAGCAGTTCCCTTTTGCGGGTTCGACTAGAAATAAACACTGAAGCTTTCTTT.

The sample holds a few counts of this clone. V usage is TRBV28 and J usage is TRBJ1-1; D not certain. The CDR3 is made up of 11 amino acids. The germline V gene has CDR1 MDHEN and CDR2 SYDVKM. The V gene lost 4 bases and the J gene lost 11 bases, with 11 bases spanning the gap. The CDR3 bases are TGTGCCAGCAGTTCCGAGTTTCGGGCTTTCTTT. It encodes CASSSEFRAFF.

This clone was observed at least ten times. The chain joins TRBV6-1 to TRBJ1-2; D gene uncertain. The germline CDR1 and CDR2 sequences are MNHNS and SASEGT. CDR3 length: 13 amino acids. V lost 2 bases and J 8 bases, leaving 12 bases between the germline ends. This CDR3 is CASSELVMGGYTF. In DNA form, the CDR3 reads TGTGCCAGCAGTGAACTCGTTATGGGCGGCTACACCTTC.

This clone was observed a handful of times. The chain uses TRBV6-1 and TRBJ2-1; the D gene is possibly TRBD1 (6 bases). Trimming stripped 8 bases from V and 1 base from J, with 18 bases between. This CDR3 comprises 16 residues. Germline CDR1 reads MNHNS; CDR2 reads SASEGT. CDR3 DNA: TGTGCCAGCGCAACTAACAGGGACCCATCCTACAATGAGCAGTTCTTC. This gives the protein CASATNRDPSYNEQFF.